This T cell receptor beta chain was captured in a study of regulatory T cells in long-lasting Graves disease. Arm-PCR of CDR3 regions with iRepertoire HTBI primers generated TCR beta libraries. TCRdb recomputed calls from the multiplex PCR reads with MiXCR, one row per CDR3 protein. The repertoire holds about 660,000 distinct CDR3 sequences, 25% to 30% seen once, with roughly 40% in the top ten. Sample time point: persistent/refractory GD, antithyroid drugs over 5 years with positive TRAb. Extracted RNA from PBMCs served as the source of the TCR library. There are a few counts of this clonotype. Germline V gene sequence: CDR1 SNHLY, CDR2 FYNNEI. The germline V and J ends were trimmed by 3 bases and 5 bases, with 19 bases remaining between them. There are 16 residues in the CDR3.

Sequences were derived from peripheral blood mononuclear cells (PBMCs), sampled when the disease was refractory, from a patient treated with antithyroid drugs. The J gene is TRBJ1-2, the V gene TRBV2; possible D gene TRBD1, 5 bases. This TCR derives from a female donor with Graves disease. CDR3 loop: CASSDPGGAGWYGYTF. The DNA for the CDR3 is TGTGCCAGCAGTGACCCGGGTGGAGCAGGGTGGTATGGCTACACCTTC.